Only a few counts were recorded for the clone carrying this TCR beta chain. Its antigen is undetermined. Investigators sorted PBMCs to obtain both CD4+ and CD8+ T cells. The sequencing template was cDNA reverse transcribed from extracted RNA. Measured with immunoSEQ multiplex PCR; TCRdb has only the in-frame clones, and not every one. This sample carries fewer than 110,000 clones, around 59% of them seen once, and the ten largest clones take around 8.5%. The sample originates from a study of CD8+ T cells in alopecia areata. CDR3 length: 11 residues. CDR1 SQVTM and CDR2 ANQGSEA come from the germline V gene. Trimming left V 4 bases short and J 3 bases short, with 5 bases between. Study results and limitations: Possibly as an HLA-related effect, TCR sharing across patients appeared less clear than in mice. Higher clonality than in normal scalp was seen in lesional scalp, especially alopecia totalis/universalis.

This rearrangement joins TRBV29-1 to TRBJ2-3; D call uncertain. This sequence originates from a human donor in good health. Specimen: CD4+ T cells sorted from blood. In DNA form, the CDR3 reads TGCAGCGTTGCCTTGACAGATACGCAGTATTTT. Translated, it gives CSVALTDTQYF.